Listed here are 21 T cell receptor beta chains from one sample, sequenced in a study of identical twins. TCRdb recomputed calls from the 5' RACE reads with MiXCR, one row per CDR3 protein. The sample has 600,000 to 850,000 distinct CDR3 sequences, about 20% seen once. In addition, the sample was reused for a study of T cells expressing NK-cell markers.

The sequenced sample was PBMCs. These receptors were taken from a woman aged 18 to 35 in good health.

This clonotype came up a few times. This chain connects TRBV5-1 to TRBJ2-3, with TRBD2 matching 7 bases. The J segment lost 5 bases and the V segment lost 3 bases, leaving 15 bases of the junction unmatched. CDR3 length: 17 residues. CDR1 SGHRS and CDR2 YFSETQ come from the germline V gene. The CDR3 sequence is CASSSAGVVRQRDTQYF. In DNA form, the CDR3 reads TGCGCCAGCAGCTCGGCGGGGGTCGTCCGACAACGAGATACGCAGTATTTT.

With regard to this clonotype: The junction does not match germline at one end; this may be a read error. The CDR3 DNA follows: TGTGCTAGCAGCCCGGGGGGGGGCGTGAAAGAGACCCAGTACTTC. Protein sequence: CASSPGGGVKETQYF. V and J are TRBV7-7 and TRBJ2-5; TRBD2 matches at 8 bases. Germline V gives CDR1 SSHAT, CDR2 FNYEAQ (reference sequence). This CDR3 contains 15 residues. Full variable domain (missing parts from reference TRBV7-7 and TRBJ2-5): GAGVSQSPRYKVTKRGQDVTLRCDPISSHATLYWYQQALGQGPEFLTYFNYEAQPDKSGLPSDRFSAERPEGSISTLTIQRTEQRDSAMYRCASSPGGGVKETQYFGPGTRLLVL.

The V and J genes are TRBV7-9 and TRBJ1-1; D gene ambiguous. Germline V lookup: CDR1 SEHNR, CDR2 FQNEAQ (reference sequence). V lost 8 bases and J 7 bases, leaving 14 bases between the germline ends. This CDR3 comprises 12 residues. CDR3 DNA sequence: TGTGCCAGCGGCATCGGTCGGGGTGAAGCTTTCTTT. Amino acid sequence: CASGIGRGEAFF. Drawing the rest from reference TRBV7-9 and TRBJ1-1, the complete variable domain is DTGVSQNPRHKITKRGQNVTFRCDPISEHNRLYWYRQTLGQGPEFLTYFQNEAQLEKSRLLSDRFSAERPKGSFSTLEIQRTEQGDSAMYLCASGIGRGEAFFGQGTRLTVV.

This clonotype showed up many times. This sequence joins TRBV11-3 and TRBJ2-3; D not resolved. Germline V gene sequence: CDR1 SGHNT, CDR2 YENEEA. V lost 1 base and J 3 bases, leaving 11 bases between the germline ends. This CDR3 is built from 15 residues. CDR3 amino acids: CASSLAPRQTDTQYF. CDR3 nucleotide sequence: TGTGCCAGCAGCTTAGCCCCCCGGCAGACAGATACGCAGTATTTT.

Many counts were recorded for this clonotype. This chain joins TRBV6-1 and TRBJ2-1, with 8 bases identical to TRBD1. CDR1 is MNHNS and CDR2 is SASEGT in the germline V gene. The V segment lost 5 bases and the J segment 3 bases; nucleotides outside the gene matches: 6. CDR3 size: 15 residues. In nucleotides, the CDR3 is TGTGCCAGCAGTCCCGGGACAGGTTTCTACAATGAGCAGTTCTTC. Translated, it gives CASSPGTGFYNEQFF.

The chain couples TRBV3-1 to TRBJ2-5; 7 positions agree with TRBD2. The CDR3 loop spans 15 amino acids. From germline, CDR1 is LGHDT and CDR2 YNNKEL (reference sequence). V lost 6 bases, J lost 3 bases, and 10 bases stayed unmatched. CDR3 DNA sequence: TGTGCCAGCAGACGCCCTTCCCGGGGGGAAGAGACCCAGTACTTC. Protein: CASRRPSRGEETQYF.

This clonotype occurred a few times. This chain uses TRBV30 with TRBJ2-7; the match to TRBD2 covers 14 bases. The CDR3 covers 17 residues. The germline CDR1 and CDR2 sequences are GTSNPN and SVGIG (reference sequence). The junction had 6 bases not matched to a gene; V was cut back by 1 base and J by 1 base. The CDR3: CAWSAGTSGRRSYEQYF. The DNA of the CDR3 is TGTGCCTGGAGTGCCGGGACTAGCGGGAGACGGTCCTACGAGCAGTACTTC.

This clonotype was seen only once. Here the CDR3 DNA reads TGTGCCAGCAGTTACTCCTCTCCGGACTACTTCAATGAGCAGTTCTTC. Its translation: CASSYSSPDYFNEQFF. This chain uses TRBV6-2 or TRBV6-3 with TRBJ2-1, with D perhaps TRBD2 (6 bases). With 0 bases removed from V and 6 bases from J, the gap between germline ends came to 15 bases. This CDR3 has 16 amino acids. Germline CDR1 is MNHEY and CDR2 is SVGEGT.

This clonotype has a handful of counts. The chain is built from TRBV5-1 and TRBJ1-1; D is unresolved. The CDR3 is made up of 13 amino acids. The germline gives CDR1 SGHRS, CDR2 YFSETQ. Trimming removed 5 bases at V and 1 base at J, with 9 bases between. The DNA for the CDR3 is TGCGCCAGCAGTAAGACAACGAACACTGAAGCTTTCTTT. It translates to CASSKTTNTEAFF.

This sequence joins TRBV2 and TRBJ2-3; no firm D call. The V and J ends lost 4 bases and 9 bases respectively, with 8 bases between them. The germline CDR1 and CDR2 sequences are SNHLY and FYNNEI. The CDR3 extends over 11 amino acids. CDR3 region: CASSGLLTQYF. The CDR3 DNA follows: TGTGCCAGCAGTGGACTTCTAACGCAGTATTTT.

This clonotype was detected a few times. The chain links TRBV2 to TRBJ2-3, with D uncertain. Germline V gives CDR1 SNHLY, CDR2 FYNNEI. The CDR3 runs 14 residues. Trimming pared 5 bases from V and 4 bases from J, leaving 13 bases between. This chain's CDR3 is CASSSSRESDTQYF. The CDR3 DNA reads TGTGCCAGCAGTTCGAGCAGAGAATCAGATACGCAGTATTTT. Supplemented by reference TRBV2 and TRBJ2-3, the full variable domain reads EPEVTQTPSHQVTQMGQEVILRCVPISNHLYFYWYRQILGQKVEFLVSFYNNEISEKSEIFDDQFSVERPDGSNFTLKIRSTKLEDSAMYFCASSSSRESDTQYFGPGTRLTVL.

The gene calls are TRBV7-9 and TRBJ2-7, with TRBD1 matching over 9 bases. The germline V gene encodes CDR1 SEHNR and CDR2 FQNEAQ (reference sequence). The trim removed 5 bases at V and 6 bases at J, leaving 11 bases unmatched. This CDR3 has 15 residues. The CDR3 loop reads CASSPSRDRVAEQYF. CDR3 DNA: TGTGCCAGCAGCCCATCCCGGGACAGGGTGGCCGAGCAGTACTTC.

V and J are TRBV29-1 and TRBJ2-1, with 10 bases that match TRBD2. Germline CDR1 SQVTM, CDR2 ANQGSEA. The CDR3 runs 13 residues. V trimming: 7 bases; J trimming: 10 bases; junction bases outside the gene matches: 10. The CDR3 spells CSAPGLAPGEQFF. In DNA, the CDR3 is TGCAGCGCCCCGGGACTAGCGCCTGGGGAGCAGTTCTTC.

This clonotype was detected only a few times. The chain links TRBV5-1 to TRBJ1-1; the match to TRBD1 covers 7 bases. The CDR3 is 15 amino acids. Germline values: CDR1 SGHRS, CDR2 YFSETQ. V was pared by 2 bases and J by 3 bases, with 7 bases of the junction left unmatched. The CDR3 nucleotides are TGCGCCAGCAGCTTCCTTACAGGGGAGTACACTGAAGCTTTCTTT. This translates into CASSFLTGEYTEAFF.

The chain carries TRBV5-1 and TRBJ2-2, with D perhaps TRBD1 (5 bases). The germline V gene has CDR1 SGHRS and CDR2 YFSETQ. V was pared by 4 bases and J by 2 bases, with 9 bases between. This CDR3 has 14 amino acids. CDR3 coding DNA: TGCGCCAGCAGCCCGGACACTAACACCGGGGAGCTGTTTTTT. Amino acids: CASSPDTNTGELFF.

This CDR3 is CAISIISWLQGNQETQYF. The CDR3 nucleotides read TGTGCCATCTCCATCATATCCTGGCTCCAGGGAAACCAAGAGACCCAGTACTTC. The genes are TRBV12-3 or TRBV12-4 and TRBJ2-5, with D perhaps matching TRBD1 (5 bases). Trimming removed 10 bases at V and 0 bases at J, with 27 bases between. This CDR3 is built from 18 residues.

This clonotype was counted between two and nine times. This chain uses TRBV20-1 with TRBJ1-1; tentatively, D is TRBD1 (5 bases). Deletions cut 3 bases from V and 0 bases from J, with 14 bases between. This CDR3 region has 15 residues. The germline V gene encodes CDR1 DFQATT and CDR2 SNEGSKA (reference sequence). The DNA of the CDR3 is TGCAGTGCTAGGTGGGGGACCCATCTGAACACTGAAGCTTTCTTT. Translating it yields CSARWGTHLNTEAFF.

The rearrangement uses TRBV4-1 and TRBJ2-3; D may correspond to TRBD1 or TRBD2 (6 bases each). The length of the CDR3 is 15 residues. Germline V lookup: CDR1 MGHRA, CDR2 YSYEKL. V was pared by 6 bases and J by 1 base, with 14 bases between. This chain's CDR3 is CASREGQSRTDTQYF. CDR3 DNA: TGCGCCAGCAGGGAGGGACAATCCCGCACAGATACGCAGTATTTT.

The sample holds a few counts of this clonotype. This chain connects TRBV7-8 to TRBJ2-3; 12 nucleotides agree with TRBD2. V dropped 6 bases and J dropped 0; count of bases not matched to a gene: 7. Germline CDR1 and CDR2: SGHVS and FQNEAQ. The CDR3 has 17 amino acids. CDR3 bases: TGTGCCAGCAGTTATTATGGACTAGCGGGGAGCACAGATACGCAGTATTTT. It codes for CASSYYGLAGSTDTQYF.

This clonotype appeared a few times. This chain uses TRBV28 with TRBJ2-5; TRBD1 might be the D (6 bases). Trimming removed 6 bases from V and 4 bases from J, with 12 bases in between. The CDR3 contains 13 residues. Germline loops: CDR1 MDHEN, CDR2 SYDVKM. CDR3 coding DNA: TGTGCCAGCAGGGCTCAGGGGCGAGAGACCCAGTACTTC. Protein product: CASRAQGRETQYF.

This clonotype was observed a few times. The chain uses TRBV20-1 and TRBJ2-7, with D tentatively TRBD1 or TRBD2 (5 bases each). This CDR3 is 14 amino acids long. CDR1 and CDR2 from the germline V gene are DFQATT and SNEGSKA (reference sequence). Between the trimmed V and J ends, which lost 5 bases and 3 bases, there was a span of 17 bases. CDR3 sequence (DNA): TGCAGTGCTGTTGAGGGGAGTATTATCTACGAGCAGTACTTC. Translated: CSAVEGSIIYEQYF.